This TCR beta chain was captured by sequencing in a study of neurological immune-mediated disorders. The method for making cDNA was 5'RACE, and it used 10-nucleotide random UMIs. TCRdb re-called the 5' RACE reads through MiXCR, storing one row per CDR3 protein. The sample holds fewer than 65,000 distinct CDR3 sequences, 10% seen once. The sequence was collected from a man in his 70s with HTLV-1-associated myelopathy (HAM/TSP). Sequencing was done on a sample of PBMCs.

In DNA form, the CDR3 reads TGTGCCAGCAGCCGGACAGGGATCTCTGGAAACACCATATATTTT. Translation gives CASSRTGISGNTIYF. The chain carries TRBV6-5 and TRBJ1-3; 8 nucleotides agree with TRBD1. Germline V lookup: CDR1 MNHEY, CDR2 SVGAGI. J lost 0 bases, V lost 6 bases, and 4 bases had no gene match. This CDR3 is 15 amino acids long.